The T cell receptor (beta chain) described here comes from a study of blood T cell repertoires in COVID-19. The wider study: COVID-19 samples from acute and convalescent phases originated in the United States, Italy and Spain. PBMCs, B-cell-depleted T cells, or T cells were the source of the cDNA or gDNA that made up the material.

Per the germline V gene, CDR1 is MNHNY and CDR2 is SVGAGI (reference sequence). J gave up 3 bases and V 4 bases, and 2 bases lay outside the gene matches. The CDR3 runs to 13 residues. Source study methods: Amplification of reference gene primers provided the estimated nucleated cell counts. Clones were read by immunoSEQ multiplex PCR, and TCRdb kept only the in-frame ones, dropping some. V and J calls and clone size come straight from that table; D and trimming were deduced from the DNA. Of roughly 110,000 clones listed, 75% to 90% are singletons. Material: peripheral blood. This sequence joins TRBV6-6 and TRBJ1-1, with 7 nucleotides matching TRBD1. The origin of this receptor is a man in his sixties or seventies with acute or convalescent COVID-19. The CDR3 nucleotides read TGTGCCAGCAGTTTAACAGGGGACACTGAAGCTTTCTTT. This codes for CASSLTGDTEAFF.